This T cell receptor (beta chain) stems from a study of CD8+CD57+ T cells in acquired aplastic anemia (dated by TCRdb to 2017 to 2018). Concerning the study at large: A mean of about 3.2 ug of DNA, ranging from roughly 0.19 to 30 ug, was extracted from sorted CD4+ and CD8+ cells. CD8+CD57+ expansion was defined as frequency above the mean frequency observed in healthy subjects. Paper-wide results and their limitations: Roughly 29 CD8+ CDR3 sequences were found to be shared between patients and controls, but these sequences appeared to be highly expressed in patients and within the immunodominant clones of the patients. No significant difference in CD8+ Simpson's diversity was found between patients and healthy controls (P=0.060).

Patients chosen for sequencing had shown expansion of CD8+CD57+ cells by flow cytometry. All patients had severe acquired aplastic anemia diagnosed by International Study of Aplastic Anemia and Agranulocytosis and Camitta criteria. No therapy had been received by the patients at the time of blood sampling. In this study, sorted CD4+ and CD8+ T cells from the blood of healthy subjects and of severe aplastic anemia patients had their TCR repertoires deep-sequenced. Patients were enrolled in the USA under clinicaltrials.gov protocols 00001620, 01623167, 00001397, 00071045, 00081523 and 00961064. Ficoll-Paque density gradient centrifugation was used to isolate peripheral blood mononuclear cells. CD4+ and CD8+ T cells were sorted by FACS or magnetic beads before DNA extraction. With respect to this clonotype: Its antigen target is currently unknown. Base qualities are missing; no much larger clone stands one base away.

TCR beta VDJ combination and CDR3 sequence profiling used genomic DNA as the template. TCR repertoire sequencing was run on an Illumina HiSeq 2000. Per the authors' processing: TRBV/TRBJ rearrangement plots, CDR3 size and DJ length profiles, and Simpson's diversity index were used to evaluate the repertoires. The most abundant DNA sequence in the deep sequencing data was taken as the immunodominant clone. CDR3 amino acid sequences were checked for sharing across subjects and were also compared against the VDJdb database and published repertoires. Using fastp trimming at Q25 and MiXCR clonotype assembly, TCRdb reanalyzed the public sequencing data and kept in-frame beta chains. Rows merge per CDR3 protein into single entries with the most common DNA and genes. The V and J calls come from TCRdb's annotation, not from the publication. The sample data list about 150,000 distinct CDR3 sequences, and about 52% of these were observed just once. The ten top clones hold about an eighth of the sample.

Reading from cysteine to phenylalanine, the CDR3 counts 13 amino acids. Left in the record is the CDR3 DNA by itself, 39 bases read in frame from the first base. The junction shows trimming of 5 bases on V and 1 base on J, and the gene matches do not reach 2 bases of it. The germline V gene (reference sequence) sets CDR1 to DFQATT and CDR2 to SNEGSKA. Source material: sorted CD4+, CD8+, or CD8+CD57+ T cells (not recorded which) from PBMCs. The TCR originated in a human donor with aplastic anemia. Recombination connected TRBV20-1 to TRBJ1-1, and TRBD1 aligns with 9 junction nucleotides. The DNA is as follows: TGCAGTGCTCCGGACAGGGGGAACACTGAAGCTTTCTTT. Its coded protein is CSAPDRGNTEAFF.